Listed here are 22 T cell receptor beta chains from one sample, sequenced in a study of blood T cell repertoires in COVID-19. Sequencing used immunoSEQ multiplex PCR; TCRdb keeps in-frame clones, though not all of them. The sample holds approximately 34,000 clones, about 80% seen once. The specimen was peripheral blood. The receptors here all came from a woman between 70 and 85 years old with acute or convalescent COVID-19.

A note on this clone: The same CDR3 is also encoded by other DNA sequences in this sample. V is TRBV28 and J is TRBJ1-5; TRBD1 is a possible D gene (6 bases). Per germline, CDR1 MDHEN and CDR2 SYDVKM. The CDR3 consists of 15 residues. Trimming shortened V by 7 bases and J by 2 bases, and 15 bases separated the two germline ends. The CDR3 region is CASTLRGGGNQPQHF. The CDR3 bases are TGTGCCAGCACCCTCCGAGGGGGTGGCAATCAGCCCCAGCATTTT.

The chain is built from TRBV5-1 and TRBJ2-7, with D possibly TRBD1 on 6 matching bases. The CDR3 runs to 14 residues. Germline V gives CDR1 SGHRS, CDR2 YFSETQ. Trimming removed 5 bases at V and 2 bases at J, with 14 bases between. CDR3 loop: CASSPADRTYEQYF. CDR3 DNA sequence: TGCGCCAGCAGTCCTGCCGACAGGACCTACGAGCAGTACTTC.

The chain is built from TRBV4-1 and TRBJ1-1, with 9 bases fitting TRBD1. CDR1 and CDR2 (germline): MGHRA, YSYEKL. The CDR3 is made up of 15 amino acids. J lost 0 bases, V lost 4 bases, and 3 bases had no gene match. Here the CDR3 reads CASSLGQGLNTEAFF. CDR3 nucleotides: TGCGCCAGCAGCCTGGGACAGGGATTGAACACTGAAGCTTTCTTT.

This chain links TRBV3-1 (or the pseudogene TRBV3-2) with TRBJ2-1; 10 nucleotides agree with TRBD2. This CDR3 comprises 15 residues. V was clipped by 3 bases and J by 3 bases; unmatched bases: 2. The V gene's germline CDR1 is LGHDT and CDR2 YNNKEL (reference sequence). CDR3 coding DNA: TGTGCCAGCAGCCACACTAGCGGGGACTACAATGAGCAGTTCTTC. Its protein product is CASSHTSGDYNEQFF.

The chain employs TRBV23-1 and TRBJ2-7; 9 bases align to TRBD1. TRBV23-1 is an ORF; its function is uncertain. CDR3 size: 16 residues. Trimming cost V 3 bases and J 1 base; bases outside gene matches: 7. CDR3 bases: TGCGCCAGCAGTCAGGCCTTCGGGACAGGGTCCTACGAGCAGTACTTC. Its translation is CASSQAFGTGSYEQYF.

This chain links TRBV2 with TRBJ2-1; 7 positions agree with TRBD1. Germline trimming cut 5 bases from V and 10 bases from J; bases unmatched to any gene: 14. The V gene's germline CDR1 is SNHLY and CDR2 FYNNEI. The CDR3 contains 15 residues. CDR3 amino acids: CASSTGESRNSEQFF. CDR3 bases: TGTGCCAGCAGTACAGGGGAGTCTAGGAATAGCGAGCAGTTCTTC. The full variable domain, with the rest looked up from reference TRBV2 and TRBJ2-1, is EPEVTQTPSHQVTQMGQEVILRCVPISNHLYFYWYRQILGQKVEFLVSFYNNEISEKSEIFDDQFSVERPDGSNFTLKIRSTKLEDSAMYFCASSTGESRNSEQFFGPGTRLTVL.

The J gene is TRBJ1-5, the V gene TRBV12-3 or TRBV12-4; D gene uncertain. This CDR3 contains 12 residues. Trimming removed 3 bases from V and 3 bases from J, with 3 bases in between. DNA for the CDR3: TGTGCCAGCAGTTTTAACAATCAGCCCCAGCATTTT. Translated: CASSFNNQPQHF.

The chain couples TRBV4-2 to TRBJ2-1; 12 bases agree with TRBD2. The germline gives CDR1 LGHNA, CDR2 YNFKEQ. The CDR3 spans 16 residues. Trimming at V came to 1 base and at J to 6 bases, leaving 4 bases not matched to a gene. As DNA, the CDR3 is TGTGCCAGCAGCCAAGTTCTAGCGGGGGGGGGCAATGAGCAGTTCTTC. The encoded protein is CASSQVLAGGGNEQFF.

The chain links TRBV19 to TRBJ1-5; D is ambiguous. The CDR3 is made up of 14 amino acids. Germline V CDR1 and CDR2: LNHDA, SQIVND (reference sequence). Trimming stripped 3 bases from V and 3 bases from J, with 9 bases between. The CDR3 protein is CASSIPGTNQPQHF. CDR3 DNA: TGTGCCAGTAGTATCCCGGGAACCAATCAGCCCCAGCATTTT.

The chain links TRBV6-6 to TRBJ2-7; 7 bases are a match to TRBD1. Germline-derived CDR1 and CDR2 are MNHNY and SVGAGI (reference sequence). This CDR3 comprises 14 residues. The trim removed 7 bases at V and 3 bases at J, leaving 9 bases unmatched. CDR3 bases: TGTGCCAGCAATCCGACAGGGTTCGGCTACGAGCAGTACTTC. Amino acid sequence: CASNPTGFGYEQYF.

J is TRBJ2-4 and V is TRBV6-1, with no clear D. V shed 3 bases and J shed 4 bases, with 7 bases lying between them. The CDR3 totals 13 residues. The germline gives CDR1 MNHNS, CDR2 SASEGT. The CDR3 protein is CASSDIGKNIQYF. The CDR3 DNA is TGTGCCAGCAGTGATATCGGGAAAAACATTCAGTACTTC.

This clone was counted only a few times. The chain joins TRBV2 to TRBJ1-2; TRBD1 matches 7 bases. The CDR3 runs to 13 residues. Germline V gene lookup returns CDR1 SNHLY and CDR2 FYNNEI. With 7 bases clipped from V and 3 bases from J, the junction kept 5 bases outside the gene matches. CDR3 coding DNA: TGTGCCAGCACTCCGGGACAGTACTATGGCTACACCTTC. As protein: CASTPGQYYGYTF.

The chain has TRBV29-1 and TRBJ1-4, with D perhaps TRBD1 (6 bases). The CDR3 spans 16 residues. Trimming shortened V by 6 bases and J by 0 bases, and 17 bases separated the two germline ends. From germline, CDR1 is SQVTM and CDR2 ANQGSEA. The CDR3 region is CSVQAFEGATNEKLFF. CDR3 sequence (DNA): TGCAGCGTCCAAGCTTTTGAGGGGGCAACTAATGAAAAACTGTTTTTT.

The CDR3 loop reads CASSQGGLSRGSGYTF. The CDR3 bases are TGTGCCAGTAGCCAAGGCGGATTGTCTAGGGGTAGTGGCTACACCTTC. The gene calls are TRBV19 and TRBJ1-2, with D perhaps matching TRBD1 (5 bases). Germline V gene lookup returns CDR1 LNHDA and CDR2 SQIVND (reference sequence). The CDR3 is 16 residues long. Trimming pared 6 bases from V and 7 bases from J, leaving 24 bases between.

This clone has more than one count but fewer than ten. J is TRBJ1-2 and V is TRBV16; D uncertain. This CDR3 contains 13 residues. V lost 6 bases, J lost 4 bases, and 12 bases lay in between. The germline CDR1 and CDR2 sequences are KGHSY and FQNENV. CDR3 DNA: TGTGCCAGCAGTCGTGGCAGAAGCTATGGCTACACCTTC. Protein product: CASSRGRSYGYTF.

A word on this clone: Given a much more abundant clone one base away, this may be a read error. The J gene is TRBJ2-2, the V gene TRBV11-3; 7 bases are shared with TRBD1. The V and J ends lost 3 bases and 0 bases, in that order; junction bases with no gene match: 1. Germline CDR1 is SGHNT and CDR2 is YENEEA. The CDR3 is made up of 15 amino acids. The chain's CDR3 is CASSFGQANTGELFF. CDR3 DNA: TGTGCCAGCAGCTTCGGACAGGCGAACACCGGGGAGCTGTTTTTT.

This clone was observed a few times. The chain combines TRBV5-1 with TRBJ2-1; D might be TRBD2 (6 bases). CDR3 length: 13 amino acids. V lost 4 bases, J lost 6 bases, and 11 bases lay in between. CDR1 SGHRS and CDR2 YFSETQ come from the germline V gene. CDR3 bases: TGCGCCAGCAGCGACGGGAGTAGCAATGAGCAGTTCTTC. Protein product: CASSDGSSNEQFF.

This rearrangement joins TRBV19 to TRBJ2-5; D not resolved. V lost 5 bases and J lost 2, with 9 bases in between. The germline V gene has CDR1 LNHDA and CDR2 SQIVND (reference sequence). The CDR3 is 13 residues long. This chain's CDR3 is CASSLGRQETQYF. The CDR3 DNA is TGTGCCAGTAGTCTTGGTAGACAAGAGACCCAGTACTTC. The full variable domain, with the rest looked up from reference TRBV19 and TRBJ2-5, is DGGITQSPKYLFRKEGQNVTLSCEQNLNHDAMYWYRQDPGQGLRLIYYSQIVNDFQKGDIAEGYSVSREKKESFPLTVTSAQKNPTAFYLCASSLGRQETQYFGPGTRLLVL.

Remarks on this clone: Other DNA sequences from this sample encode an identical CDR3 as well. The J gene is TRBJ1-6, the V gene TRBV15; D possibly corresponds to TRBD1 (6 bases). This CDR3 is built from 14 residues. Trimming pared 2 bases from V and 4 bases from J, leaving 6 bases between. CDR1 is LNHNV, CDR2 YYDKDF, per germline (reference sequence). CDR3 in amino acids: CATSRQGYNSPLHF. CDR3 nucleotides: TGTGCCACCAGCAGACAGGGGTATAATTCACCCCTCCACTTT.

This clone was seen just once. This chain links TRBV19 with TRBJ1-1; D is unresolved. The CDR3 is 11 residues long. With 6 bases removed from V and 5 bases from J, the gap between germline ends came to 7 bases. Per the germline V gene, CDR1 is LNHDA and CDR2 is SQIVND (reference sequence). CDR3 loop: CASSETTEAFF. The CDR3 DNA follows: TGTGCCAGTAGCGAAACAACTGAAGCTTTCTTT. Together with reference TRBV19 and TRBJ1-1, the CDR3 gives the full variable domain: DGGITQSPKYLFRKEGQNVTLSCEQNLNHDAMYWYRQDPGQGLRLIYYSQIVNDFQKGDIAEGYSVSREKKESFPLTVTSAQKNPTAFYLCASSETTEAFFGQGTRLTVV.

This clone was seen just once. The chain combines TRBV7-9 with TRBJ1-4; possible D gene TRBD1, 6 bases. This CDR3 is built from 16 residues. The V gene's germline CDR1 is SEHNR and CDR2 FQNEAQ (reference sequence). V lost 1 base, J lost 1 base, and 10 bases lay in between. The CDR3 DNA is TGTGCCAGCAGCTTAGGAAGGACAGTAACTAATGAAAAACTGTTTTTT. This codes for CASSLGRTVTNEKLFF.

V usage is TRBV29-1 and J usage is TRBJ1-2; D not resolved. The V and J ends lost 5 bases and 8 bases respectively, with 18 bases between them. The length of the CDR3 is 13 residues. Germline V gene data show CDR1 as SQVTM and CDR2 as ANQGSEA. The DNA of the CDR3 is TGCAGCGTTCCCCCGCGTGGAGGGAGGGGCTACACCTTC. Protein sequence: CSVPPRGGRGYTF.